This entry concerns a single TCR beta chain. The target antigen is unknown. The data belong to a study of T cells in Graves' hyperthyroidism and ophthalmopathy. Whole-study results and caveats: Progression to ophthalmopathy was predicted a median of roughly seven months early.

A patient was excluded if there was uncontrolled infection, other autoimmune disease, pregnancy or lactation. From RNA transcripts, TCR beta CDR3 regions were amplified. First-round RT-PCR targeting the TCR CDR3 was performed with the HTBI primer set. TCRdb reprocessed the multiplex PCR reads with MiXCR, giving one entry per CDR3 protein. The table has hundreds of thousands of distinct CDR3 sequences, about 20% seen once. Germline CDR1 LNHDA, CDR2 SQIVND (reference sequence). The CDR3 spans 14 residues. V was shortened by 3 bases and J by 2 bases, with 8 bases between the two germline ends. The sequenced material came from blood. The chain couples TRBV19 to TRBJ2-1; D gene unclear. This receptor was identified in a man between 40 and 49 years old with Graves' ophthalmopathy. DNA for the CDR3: TGTGCCAGTAGTATGCGAATCCCCTACAATGAGCAGTTCTTC. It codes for CASSMRIPYNEQFF.